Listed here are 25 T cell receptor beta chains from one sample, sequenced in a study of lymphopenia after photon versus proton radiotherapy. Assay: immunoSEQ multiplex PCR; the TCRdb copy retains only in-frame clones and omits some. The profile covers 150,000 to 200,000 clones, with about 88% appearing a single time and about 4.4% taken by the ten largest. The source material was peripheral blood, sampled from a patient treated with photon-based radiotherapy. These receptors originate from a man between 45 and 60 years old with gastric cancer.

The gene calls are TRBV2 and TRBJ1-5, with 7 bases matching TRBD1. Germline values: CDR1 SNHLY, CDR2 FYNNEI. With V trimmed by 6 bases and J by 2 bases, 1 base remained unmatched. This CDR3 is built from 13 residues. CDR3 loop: CASRGQGNQPQHF. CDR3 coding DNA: TGTGCCAGCAGAGGACAGGGCAATCAGCCCCAGCATTTT.

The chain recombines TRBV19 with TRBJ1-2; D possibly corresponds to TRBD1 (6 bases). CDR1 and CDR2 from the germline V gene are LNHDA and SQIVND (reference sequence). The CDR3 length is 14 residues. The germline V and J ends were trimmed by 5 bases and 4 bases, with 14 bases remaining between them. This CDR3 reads CASSPGLGAYGYTF. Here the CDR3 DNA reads TGTGCCAGTAGTCCAGGACTGGGGGCCTATGGCTACACCTTC.

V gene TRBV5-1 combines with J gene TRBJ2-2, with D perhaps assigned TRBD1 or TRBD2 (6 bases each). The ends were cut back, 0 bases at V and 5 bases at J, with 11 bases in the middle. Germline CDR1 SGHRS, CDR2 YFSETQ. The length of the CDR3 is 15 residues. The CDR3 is CASSLARGGTGELFF. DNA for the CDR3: TGCGCCAGCAGCTTGGCCAGGGGAGGAACCGGGGAGCTGTTTTTT.

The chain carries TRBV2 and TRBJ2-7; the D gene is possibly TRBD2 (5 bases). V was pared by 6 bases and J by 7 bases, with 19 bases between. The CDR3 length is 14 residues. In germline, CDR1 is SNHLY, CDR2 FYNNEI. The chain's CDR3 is CASRPGSIQREQYF. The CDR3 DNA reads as TGTGCCAGCAGGCCGGGATCTATACAAAGGGAGCAGTACTTC. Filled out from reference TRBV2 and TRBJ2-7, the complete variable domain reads EPEVTQTPSHQVTQMGQEVILRCVPISNHLYFYWYRQILGQKVEFLVSFYNNEISEKSEIFDDQFSVERPDGSNFTLKIRSTKLEDSAMYFCASRPGSIQREQYFGPGTRLTVT.

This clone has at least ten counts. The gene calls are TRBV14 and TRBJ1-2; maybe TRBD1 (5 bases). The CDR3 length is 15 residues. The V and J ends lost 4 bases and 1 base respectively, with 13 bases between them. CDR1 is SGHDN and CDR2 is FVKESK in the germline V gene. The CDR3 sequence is CASSRGGLLNYGYTF. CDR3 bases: TGTGCCAGCAGCCGGGGGGGACTCCTTAACTATGGCTACACCTTC.

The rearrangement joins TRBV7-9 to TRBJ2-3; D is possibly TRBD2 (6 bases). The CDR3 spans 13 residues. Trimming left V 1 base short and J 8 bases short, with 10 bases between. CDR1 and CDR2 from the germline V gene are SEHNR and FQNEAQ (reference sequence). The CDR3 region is CASSLGTSSTQYF. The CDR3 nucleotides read TGTGCCAGCAGCTTAGGAACTAGCTCTACGCAGTATTTT.

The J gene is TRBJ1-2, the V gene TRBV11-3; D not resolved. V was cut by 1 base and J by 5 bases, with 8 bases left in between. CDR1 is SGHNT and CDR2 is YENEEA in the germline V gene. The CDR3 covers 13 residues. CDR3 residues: CASSLVGRYGYTF. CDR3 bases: TGTGCCAGCAGCTTAGTGGGCAGGTATGGCTACACCTTC.

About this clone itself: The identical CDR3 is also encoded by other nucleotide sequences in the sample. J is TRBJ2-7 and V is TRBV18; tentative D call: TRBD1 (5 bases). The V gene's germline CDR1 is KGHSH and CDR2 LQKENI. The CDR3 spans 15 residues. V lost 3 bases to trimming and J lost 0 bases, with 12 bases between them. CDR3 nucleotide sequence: TGTGCCAGCTCACCCGACAGAGCAAGCTCCTACGAGCAGTACTTC. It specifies CASSPDRASSYEQYF.

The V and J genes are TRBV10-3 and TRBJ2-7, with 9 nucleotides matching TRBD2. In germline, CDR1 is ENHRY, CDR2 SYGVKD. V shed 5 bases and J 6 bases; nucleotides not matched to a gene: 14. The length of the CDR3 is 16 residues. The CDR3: CAISMTSGTAFGEQYF. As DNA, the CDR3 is TGTGCCATCAGTATGACTAGCGGCACTGCTTTTGGCGAGCAGTACTTC.

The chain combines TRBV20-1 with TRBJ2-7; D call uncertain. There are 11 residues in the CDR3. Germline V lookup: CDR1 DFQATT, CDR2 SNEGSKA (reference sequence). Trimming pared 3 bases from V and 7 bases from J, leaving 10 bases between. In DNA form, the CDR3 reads TGCAGTGCTAGGTTCCGGCGGGAGCAGTACTTC. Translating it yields CSARFRREQYF.

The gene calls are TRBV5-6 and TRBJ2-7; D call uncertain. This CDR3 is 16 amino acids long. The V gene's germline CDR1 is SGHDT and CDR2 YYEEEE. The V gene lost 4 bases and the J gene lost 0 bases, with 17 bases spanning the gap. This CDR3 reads CASSLRTKLHSYEQYF. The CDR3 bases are TGTGCCAGCAGCCTCCGCACTAAACTTCACTCCTACGAGCAGTACTTC. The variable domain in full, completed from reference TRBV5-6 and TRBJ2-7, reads DAGVTQSPTHLIKTRGQQVTLRCSPKSGHDTVSWYQQALGQGPQFIFQYYEEEERQRGNFPDRFSGHQFPNYSSELNVNALLLGDSALYLCASSLRTKLHSYEQYFGPGTRLTVT.

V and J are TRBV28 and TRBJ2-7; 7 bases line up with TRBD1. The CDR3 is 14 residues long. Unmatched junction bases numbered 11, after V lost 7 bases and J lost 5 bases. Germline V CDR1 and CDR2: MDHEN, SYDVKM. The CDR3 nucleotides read TGTGCCAGCAACACAGGGGCGCCGTTCCACGAGCAGTACTTC. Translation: CASNTGAPFHEQYF.

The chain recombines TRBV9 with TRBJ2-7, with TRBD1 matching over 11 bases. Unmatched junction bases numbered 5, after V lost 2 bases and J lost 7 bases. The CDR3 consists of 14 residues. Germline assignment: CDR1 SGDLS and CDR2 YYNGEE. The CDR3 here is CASSVGTGGREQYF. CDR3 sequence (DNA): TGTGCCAGCAGCGTCGGGACAGGGGGTCGGGAGCAGTACTTC.

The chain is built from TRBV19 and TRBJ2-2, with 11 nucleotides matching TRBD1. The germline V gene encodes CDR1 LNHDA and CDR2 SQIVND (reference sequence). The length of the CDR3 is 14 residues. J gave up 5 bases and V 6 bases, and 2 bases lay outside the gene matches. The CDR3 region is CASRGDRGTGELFF. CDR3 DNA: TGTGCCAGTAGGGGGGACAGGGGGACCGGGGAGCTGTTTTTT.

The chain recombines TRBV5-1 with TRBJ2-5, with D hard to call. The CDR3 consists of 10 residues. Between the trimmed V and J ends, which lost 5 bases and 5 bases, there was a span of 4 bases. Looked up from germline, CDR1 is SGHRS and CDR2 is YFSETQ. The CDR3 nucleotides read TGCGCCAGCAGGGAGGAGACCCAGTACTTC. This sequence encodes CASREETQYF.

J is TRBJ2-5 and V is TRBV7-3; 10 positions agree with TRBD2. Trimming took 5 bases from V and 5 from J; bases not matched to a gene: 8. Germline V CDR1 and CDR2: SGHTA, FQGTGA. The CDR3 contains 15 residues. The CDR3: CASSLASGSTETQYF. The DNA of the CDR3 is TGTGCCAGCAGCCTCGCTAGCGGGAGTACTGAGACCCAGTACTTC.

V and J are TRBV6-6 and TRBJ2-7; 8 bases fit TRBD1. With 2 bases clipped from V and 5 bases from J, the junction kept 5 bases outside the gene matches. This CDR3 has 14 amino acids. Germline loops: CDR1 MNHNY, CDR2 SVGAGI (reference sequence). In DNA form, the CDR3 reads TGTGCCAGCAGTTACAGGACAGGGTGGGACGAGCAGTACTTC. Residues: CASSYRTGWDEQYF.

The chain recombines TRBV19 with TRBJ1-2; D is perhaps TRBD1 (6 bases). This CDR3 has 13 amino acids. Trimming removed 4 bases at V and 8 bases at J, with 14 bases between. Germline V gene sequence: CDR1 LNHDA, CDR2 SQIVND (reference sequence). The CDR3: CASSSGGGHGYTF. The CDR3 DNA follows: TGTGCCAGTAGTAGCGGAGGGGGGCACGGCTACACCTTC. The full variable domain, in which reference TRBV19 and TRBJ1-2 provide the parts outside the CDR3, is DGGITQSPKYLFRKEGQNVTLSCEQNLNHDAMYWYRQDPGQGLRLIYYSQIVNDFQKGDIAEGYSVSREKKESFPLTVTSAQKNPTAFYLCASSSGGGHGYTFGSGTRLTVV.

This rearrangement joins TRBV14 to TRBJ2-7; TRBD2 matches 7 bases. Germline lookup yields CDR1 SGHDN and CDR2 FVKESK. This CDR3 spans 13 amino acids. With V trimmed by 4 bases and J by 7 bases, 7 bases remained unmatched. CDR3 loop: CASSPRLAREQYF. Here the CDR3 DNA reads TGTGCCAGCAGCCCAAGACTAGCCAGGGAGCAGTACTTC. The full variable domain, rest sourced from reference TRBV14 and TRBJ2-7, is EAGVTQFPSHSVIEKGQTVTLRCDPISGHDNLYWYRRVMGKEIKFLLHFVKESKQDESGMPNNRFLAERTGGTYSTLKVQPAELEDSGVYFCASSPRLAREQYFGPGTRLTVT.

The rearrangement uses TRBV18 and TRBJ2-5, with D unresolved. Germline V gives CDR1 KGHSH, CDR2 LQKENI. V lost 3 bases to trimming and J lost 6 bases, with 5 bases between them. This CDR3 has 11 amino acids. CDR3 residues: CASSPGKTQYF. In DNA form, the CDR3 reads TGTGCCAGCTCACCGGGGAAGACCCAGTACTTC. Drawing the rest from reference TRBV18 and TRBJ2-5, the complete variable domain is NAGVMQNPRHLVRRRGQEARLRCSPMKGHSHVYWYRQLPEEGLKFMVYLQKENIIDESGMPKERFSAEFPKEGPSILRIQQVVRGDSAAYFCASSPGKTQYFGPGTRLLVL.

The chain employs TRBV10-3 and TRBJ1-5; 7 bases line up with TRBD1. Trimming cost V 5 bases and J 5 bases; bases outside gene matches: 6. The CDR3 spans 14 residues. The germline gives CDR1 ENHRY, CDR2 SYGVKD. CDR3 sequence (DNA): TGTGCCATCAGTCCGACAGGGCAACATCAGCCCCAGCATTTT. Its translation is CAISPTGQHQPQHF.

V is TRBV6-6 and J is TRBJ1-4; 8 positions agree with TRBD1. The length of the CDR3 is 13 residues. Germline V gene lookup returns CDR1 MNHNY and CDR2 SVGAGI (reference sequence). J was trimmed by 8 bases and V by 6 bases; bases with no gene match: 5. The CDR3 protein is CASRRTGREKLFF. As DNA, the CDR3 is TGTGCCAGCAGACGGACAGGGAGGGAAAAACTGTTTTTT.

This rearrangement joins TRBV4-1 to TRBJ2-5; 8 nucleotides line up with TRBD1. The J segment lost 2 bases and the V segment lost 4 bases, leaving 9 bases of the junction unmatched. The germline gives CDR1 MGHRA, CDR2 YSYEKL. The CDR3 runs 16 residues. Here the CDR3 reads CASSRGTGREQETQYF. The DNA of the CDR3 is TGCGCCAGCAGCCGGGGGACAGGAAGGGAGCAAGAGACCCAGTACTTC.

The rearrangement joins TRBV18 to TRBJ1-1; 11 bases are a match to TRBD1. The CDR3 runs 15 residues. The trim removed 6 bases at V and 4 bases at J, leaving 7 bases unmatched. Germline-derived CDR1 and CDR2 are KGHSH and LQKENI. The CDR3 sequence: CASSSTGTGGTEAFF. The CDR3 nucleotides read TGTGCCAGCTCTTCAACCGGGACAGGGGGCACTGAAGCTTTCTTT.

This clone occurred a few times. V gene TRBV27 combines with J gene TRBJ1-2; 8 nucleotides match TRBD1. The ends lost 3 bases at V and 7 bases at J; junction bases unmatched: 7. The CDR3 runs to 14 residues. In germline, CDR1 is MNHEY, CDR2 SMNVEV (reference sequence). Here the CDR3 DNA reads TGTGCCAGCAGTTTTGCAGGGGGCACAGGTGGCTACACCTTC. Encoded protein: CASSFAGGTGGYTF.